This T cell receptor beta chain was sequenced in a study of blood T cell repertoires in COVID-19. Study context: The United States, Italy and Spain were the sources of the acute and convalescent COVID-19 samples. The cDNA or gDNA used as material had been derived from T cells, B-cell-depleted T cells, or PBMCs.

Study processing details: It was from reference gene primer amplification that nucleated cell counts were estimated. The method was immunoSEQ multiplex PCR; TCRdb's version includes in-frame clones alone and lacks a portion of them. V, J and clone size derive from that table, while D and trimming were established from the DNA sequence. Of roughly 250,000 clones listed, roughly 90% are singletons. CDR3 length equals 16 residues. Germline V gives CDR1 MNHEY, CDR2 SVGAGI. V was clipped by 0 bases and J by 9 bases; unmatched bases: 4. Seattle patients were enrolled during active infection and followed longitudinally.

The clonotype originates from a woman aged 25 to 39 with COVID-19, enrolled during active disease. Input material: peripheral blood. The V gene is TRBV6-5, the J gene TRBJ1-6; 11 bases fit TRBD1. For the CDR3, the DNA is TGTGCCAGCAGTTACTCGGGACAGGGGGGGGGTTCACCCCTCCACTTT. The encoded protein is CASSYSGQGGGSPLHF.